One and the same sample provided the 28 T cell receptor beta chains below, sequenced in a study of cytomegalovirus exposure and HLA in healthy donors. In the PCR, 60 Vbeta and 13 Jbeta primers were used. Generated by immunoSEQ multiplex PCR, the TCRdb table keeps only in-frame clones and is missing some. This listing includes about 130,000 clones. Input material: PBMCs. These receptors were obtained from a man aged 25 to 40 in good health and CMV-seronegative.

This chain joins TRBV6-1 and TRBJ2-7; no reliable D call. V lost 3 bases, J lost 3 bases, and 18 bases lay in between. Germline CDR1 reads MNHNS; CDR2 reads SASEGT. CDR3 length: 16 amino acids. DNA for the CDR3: TGTGCCAGCAGTGACGGATGGGCAGCCCTCGTCTACGAGCAGTACTTC. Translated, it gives CASSDGWAALVYEQYF.

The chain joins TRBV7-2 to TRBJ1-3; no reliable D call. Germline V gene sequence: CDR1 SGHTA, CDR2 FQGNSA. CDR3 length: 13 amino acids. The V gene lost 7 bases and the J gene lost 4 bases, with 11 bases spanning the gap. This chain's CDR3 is CASTSLAGNTIYF. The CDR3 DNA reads TGTGCCAGCACCTCCCTAGCGGGAAACACCATATATTTT.

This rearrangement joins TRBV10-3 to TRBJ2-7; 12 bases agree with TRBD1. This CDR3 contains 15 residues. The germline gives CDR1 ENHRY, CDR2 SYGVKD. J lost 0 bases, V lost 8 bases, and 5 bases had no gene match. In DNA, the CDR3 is TGTGCCATCCGGGACAGGGGGCCTGACTCCTACGAGCAGTACTTC. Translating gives CAIRDRGPDSYEQYF.

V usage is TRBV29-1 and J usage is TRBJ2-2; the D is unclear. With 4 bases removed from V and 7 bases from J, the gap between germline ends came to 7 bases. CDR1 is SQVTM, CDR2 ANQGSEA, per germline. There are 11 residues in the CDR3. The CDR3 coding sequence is TGCAGCGTTGCTAGTAGCGGGGAGCTGTTTTTT. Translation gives CSVASSGELFF.

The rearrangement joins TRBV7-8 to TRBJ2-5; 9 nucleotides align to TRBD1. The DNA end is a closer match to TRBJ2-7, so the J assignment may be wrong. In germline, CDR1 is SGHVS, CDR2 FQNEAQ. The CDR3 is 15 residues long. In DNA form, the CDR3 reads TGTGCCAGCAGACTCGAGGGACAGGGCGCCTACGAGCAGTACTTC. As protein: CASRLEGQGAYEQYF.

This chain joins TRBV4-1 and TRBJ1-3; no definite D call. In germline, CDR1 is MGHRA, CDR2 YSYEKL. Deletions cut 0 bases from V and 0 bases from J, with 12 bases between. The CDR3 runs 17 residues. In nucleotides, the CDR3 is TGCGCCAGCAGCCAAGATGAGGCCCGGTTCTCTGGAAACACCATATATTTT. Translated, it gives CASSQDEARFSGNTIYF.

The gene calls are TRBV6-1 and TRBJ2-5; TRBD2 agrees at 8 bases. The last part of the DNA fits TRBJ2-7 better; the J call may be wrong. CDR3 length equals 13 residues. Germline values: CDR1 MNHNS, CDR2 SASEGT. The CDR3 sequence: CASRIAGSSEQYF. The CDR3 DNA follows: TGTGCCAGCAGGATAGCGGGAAGTTCCGAGCAGTACTTC.

The CDR3 spells CASSALQGSLNTEAFF. Written as DNA, the CDR3 is TGTGCCAGCAGCGCTTTACAGGGTAGCCTGAACACTGAAGCTTTCTTT. The gene calls are TRBV5-4 and TRBJ1-1; tentatively, D is TRBD1 (6 bases). The germline gives CDR1 SGHNT, CDR2 YYREEE (reference sequence). CDR3 length: 16 residues. Trimming cost V 4 bases and J 0 bases, with 16 bases left between them.

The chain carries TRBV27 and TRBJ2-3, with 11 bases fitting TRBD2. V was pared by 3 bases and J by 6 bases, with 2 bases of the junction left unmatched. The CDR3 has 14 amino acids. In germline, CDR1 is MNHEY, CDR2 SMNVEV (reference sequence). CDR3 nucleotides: TGTGCCAGCAGTTTGTGGACTAGCGGGGATACGCAGTATTTT. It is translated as CASSLWTSGDTQYF.

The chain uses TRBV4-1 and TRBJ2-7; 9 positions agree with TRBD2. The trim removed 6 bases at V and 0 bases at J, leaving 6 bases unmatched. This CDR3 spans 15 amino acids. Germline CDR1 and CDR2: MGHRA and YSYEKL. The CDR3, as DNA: TGCGCCAGCAGTCGTAGCGGGAGCGACTCCTACGAGCAGTACTTC. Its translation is CASSRSGSDSYEQYF.

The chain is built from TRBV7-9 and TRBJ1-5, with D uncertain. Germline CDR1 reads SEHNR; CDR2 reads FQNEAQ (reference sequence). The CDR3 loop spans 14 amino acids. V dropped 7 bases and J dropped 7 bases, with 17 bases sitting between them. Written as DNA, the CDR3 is TGTGCCAGCACGCCCCTGGCTAGCGGACAGCCCCAGCATTTT. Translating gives CASTPLASGQPQHF.

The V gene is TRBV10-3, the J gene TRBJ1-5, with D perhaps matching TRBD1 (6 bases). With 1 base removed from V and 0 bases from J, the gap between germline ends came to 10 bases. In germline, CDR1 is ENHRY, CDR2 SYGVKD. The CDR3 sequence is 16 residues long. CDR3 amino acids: CAISEWTVYSNQPQHF. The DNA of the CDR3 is TGTGCCATCAGTGAGTGGACAGTTTATAGCAATCAGCCCCAGCATTTT.

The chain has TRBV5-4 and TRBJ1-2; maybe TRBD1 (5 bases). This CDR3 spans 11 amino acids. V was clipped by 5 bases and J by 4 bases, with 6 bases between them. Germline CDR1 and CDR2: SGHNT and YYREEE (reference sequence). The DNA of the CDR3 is TGTGCCAGCAGTGACAGCTATGGCTACACCTTC. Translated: CASSDSYGYTF. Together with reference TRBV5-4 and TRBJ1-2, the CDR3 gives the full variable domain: ETGVTQSPTHLIKTRGQQVTLRCSSQSGHNTVSWYQQALGQGPQFIFQYYREEENGRGNFPPRFSGLQFPNYSSELNVNALELDDSALYLCASSDSYGYTFGSGTRLTVV.

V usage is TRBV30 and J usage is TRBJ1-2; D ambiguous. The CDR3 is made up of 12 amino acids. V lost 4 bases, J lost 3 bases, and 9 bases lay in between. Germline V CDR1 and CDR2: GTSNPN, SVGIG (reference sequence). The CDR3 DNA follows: TGTGCCTGGATCCCCGAGTACTATGGCTACACCTTC. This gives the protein CAWIPEYYGYTF.

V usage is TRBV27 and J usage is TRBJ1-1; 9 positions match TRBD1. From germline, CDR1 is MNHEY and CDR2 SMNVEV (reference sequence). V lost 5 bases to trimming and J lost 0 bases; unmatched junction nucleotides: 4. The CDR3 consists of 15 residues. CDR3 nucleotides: TGTGCCAGCAGTCACGGGACAGGGATGAACACTGAAGCTTTCTTT. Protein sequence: CASSHGTGMNTEAFF.

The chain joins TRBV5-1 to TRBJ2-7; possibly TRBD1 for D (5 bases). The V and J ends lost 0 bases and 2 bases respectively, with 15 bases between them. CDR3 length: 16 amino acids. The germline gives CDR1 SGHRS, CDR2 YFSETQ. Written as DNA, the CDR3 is TGCGCCAGCAGCTTGGCTCCAGGGCTAGGACCCTACGAGCAGTACTTC. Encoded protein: CASSLAPGLGPYEQYF.

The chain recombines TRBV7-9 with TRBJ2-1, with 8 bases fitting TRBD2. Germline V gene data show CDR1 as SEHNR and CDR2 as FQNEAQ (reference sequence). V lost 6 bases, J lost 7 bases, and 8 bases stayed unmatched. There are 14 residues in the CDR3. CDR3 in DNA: TGTGCCAGCAGTGGGGGGGTAGCGGGGAATGAGCAGTTCTTC. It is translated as CASSGGVAGNEQFF.

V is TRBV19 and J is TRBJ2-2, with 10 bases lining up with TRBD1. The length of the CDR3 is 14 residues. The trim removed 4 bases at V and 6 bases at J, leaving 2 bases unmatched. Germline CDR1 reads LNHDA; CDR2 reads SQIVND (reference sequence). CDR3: CASSTDRGSGELFF. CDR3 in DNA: TGTGCCAGTAGTACGGACAGGGGGTCCGGGGAGCTGTTTTTT.

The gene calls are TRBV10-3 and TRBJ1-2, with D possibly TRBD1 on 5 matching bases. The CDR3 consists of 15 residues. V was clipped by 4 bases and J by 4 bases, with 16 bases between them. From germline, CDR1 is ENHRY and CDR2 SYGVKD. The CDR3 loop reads CAISGGLERTYGYTF. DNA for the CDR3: TGTGCCATCAGTGGGGGCCTTGAAAGGACCTATGGCTACACCTTC.

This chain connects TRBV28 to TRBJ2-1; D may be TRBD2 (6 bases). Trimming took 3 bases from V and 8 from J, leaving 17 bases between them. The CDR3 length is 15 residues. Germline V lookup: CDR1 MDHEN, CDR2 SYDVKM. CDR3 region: CASSFHLGGTDEQFF. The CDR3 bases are TGTGCCAGCAGTTTCCATCTAGGCGGGACCGATGAGCAGTTCTTC.

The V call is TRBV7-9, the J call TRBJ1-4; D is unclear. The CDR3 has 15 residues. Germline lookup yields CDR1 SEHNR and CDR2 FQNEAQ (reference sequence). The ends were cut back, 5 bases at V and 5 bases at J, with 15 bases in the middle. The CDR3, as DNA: TGTGCCAGCAGCCCCGGACTCCTGGGGAATGAAAAACTGTTTTTT. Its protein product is CASSPGLLGNEKLFF.

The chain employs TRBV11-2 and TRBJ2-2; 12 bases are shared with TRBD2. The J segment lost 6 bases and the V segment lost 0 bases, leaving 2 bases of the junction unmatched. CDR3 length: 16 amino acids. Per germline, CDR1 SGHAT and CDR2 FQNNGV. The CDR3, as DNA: TGTGCCAGCAGCTTAGAAGCTAGCGGGAGGGCCGGGGAGCTGTTTTTT. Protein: CASSLEASGRAGELFF.

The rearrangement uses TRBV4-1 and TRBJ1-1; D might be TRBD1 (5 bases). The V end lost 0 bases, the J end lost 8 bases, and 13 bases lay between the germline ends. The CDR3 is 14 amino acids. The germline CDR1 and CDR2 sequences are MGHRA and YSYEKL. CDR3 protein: CASSQDRGVWEAFF. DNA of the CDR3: TGCGCCAGCAGCCAAGATCGGGGGGTGTGGGAAGCTTTCTTT.

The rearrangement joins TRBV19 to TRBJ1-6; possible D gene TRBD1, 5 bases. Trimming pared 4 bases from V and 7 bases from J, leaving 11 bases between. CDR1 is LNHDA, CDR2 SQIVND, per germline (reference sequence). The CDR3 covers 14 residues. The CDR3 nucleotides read TGTGCCAGTAGTACCGGATCAGGGAATTCACCCCTCCACTTT. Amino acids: CASSTGSGNSPLHF.

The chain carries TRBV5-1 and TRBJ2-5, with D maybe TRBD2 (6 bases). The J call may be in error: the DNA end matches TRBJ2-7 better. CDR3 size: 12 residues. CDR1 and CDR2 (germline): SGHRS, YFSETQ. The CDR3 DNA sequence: TGCGCCAGCAGGGAGGGTATCGACGAGCAGTACTTC. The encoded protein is CASREGIDEQYF.

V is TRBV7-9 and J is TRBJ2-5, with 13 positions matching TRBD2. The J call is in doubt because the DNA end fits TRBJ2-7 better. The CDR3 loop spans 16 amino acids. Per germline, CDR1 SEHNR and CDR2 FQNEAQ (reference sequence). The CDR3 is CASSPRTSGSSYEQYF. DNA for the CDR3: TGTGCCAGCAGCCCGAGGACTAGCGGGAGCTCCTACGAGCAGTACTTC.

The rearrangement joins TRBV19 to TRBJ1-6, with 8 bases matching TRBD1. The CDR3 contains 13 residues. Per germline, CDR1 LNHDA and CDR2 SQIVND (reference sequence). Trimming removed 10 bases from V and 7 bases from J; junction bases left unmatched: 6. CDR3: CATRQGRNSPLHF. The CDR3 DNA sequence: TGTGCCACCAGACAGGGGAGGAATTCACCCCTCCACTTT.

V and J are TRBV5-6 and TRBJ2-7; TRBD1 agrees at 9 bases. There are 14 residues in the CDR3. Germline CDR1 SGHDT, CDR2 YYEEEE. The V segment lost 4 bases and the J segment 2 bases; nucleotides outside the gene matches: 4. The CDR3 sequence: CASSRDRVTYEQYF. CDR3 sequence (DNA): TGTGCCAGCAGCCGGGACAGGGTAACCTACGAGCAGTACTTC.